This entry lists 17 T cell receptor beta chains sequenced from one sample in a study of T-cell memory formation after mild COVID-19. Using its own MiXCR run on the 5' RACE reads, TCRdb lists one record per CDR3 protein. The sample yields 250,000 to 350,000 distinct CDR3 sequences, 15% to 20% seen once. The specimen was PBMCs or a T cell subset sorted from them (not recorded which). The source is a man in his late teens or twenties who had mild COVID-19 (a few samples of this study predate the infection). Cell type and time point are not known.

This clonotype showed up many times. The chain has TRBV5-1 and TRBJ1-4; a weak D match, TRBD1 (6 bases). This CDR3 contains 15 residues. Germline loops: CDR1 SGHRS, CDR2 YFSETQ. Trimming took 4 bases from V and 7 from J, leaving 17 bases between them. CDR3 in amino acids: CASSMLQGSGEKLFF. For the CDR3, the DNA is TGCGCCAGCAGCATGCTACAGGGAAGCGGTGAAAAACTGTTTTTT.

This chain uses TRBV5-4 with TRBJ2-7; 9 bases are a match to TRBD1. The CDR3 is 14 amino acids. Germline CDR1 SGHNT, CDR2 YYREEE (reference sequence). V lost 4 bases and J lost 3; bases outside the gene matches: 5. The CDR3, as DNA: TGTGCCAGCAGCCCTAGGACAGGGGTCTACGAGCAGTACTTC. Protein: CASSPRTGVYEQYF.

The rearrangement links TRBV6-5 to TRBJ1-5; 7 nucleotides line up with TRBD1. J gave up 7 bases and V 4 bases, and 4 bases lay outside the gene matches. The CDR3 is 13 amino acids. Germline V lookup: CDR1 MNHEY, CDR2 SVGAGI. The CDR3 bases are TGTGCCAGCAGTTCCAGACAGGGACAGCCCCAGCATTTT. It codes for CASSSRQGQPQHF.

The CDR3 loop is CASGTRGNHEQFF. CDR3 DNA sequence: TGTGCCAGCGGGACGAGAGGGAACCATGAGCAGTTCTTC. The chain uses TRBV6-5 and TRBJ2-1; D possibly uses TRBD1 or TRBD2 (5 bases each). Germline assignment: CDR1 MNHEY and CDR2 SVGAGI. V shed 8 bases and J shed 8 bases, with 16 bases lying between them. The CDR3 is 13 amino acids.

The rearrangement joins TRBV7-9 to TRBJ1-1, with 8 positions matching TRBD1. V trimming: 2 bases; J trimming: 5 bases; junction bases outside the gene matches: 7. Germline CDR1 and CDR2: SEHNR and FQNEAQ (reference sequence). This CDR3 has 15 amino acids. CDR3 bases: TGTGCCAGCAGCTTAAGCTCAGGGGGCTTTACTGAAGCTTTCTTT. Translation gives CASSLSSGGFTEAFF. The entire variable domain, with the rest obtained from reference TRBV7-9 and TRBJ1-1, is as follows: DTGVSQNPRHKITKRGQNVTFRCDPISEHNRLYWYRQTLGQGPEFLTYFQNEAQLEKSRLLSDRFSAERPKGSFSTLEIQRTEQGDSAMYLCASSLSSGGFTEAFFGQGTRLTVV.

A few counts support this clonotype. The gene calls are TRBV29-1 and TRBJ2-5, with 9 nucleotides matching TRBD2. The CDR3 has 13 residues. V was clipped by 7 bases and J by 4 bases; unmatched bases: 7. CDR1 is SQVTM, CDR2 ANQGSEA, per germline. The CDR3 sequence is CSGGLAGTETQYF. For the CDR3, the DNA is TGCAGCGGTGGCCTAGCGGGGACAGAGACCCAGTACTTC.

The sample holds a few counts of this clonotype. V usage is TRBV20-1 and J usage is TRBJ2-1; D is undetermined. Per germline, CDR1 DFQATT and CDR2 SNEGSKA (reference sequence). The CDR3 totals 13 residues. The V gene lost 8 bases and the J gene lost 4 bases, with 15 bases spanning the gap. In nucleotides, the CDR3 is TGCAGTACTCTTGTTCCGGCGTACAATGAGCAGTTCTTC. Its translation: CSTLVPAYNEQFF.

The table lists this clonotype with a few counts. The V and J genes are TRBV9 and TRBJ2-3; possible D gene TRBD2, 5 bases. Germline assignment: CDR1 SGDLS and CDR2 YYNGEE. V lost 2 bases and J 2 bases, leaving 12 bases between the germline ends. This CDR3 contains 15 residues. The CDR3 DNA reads TGTGCCAGCAGCGTGGAGGACTTCGCCACAGATACGCAGTATTTT. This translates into CASSVEDFATDTQYF.

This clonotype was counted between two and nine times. The CDR3 DNA is TGTGCTAGTGGTTTGCGGACAGGGTGGGCCAATCAGCCCCAGCATTTT. Its protein product is CASGLRTGWANQPQHF. The chain combines TRBV12-5 with TRBJ1-5; 8 bases fit TRBD1. This CDR3 comprises 16 residues. V was pared by 2 bases and J by 3 bases, with 6 bases of the junction left unmatched. CDR1 is LGHNT and CDR2 is FRNRAP in the germline V gene.

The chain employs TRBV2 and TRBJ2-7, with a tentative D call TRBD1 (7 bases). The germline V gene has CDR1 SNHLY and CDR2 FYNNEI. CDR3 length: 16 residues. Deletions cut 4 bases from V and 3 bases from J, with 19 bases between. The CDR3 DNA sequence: TGTGCCAGCAGTGGACAGGGAGGATCAGAAAACTACGAGCAGTACTTC. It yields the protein CASSGQGGSENYEQYF. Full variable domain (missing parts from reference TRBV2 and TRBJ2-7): EPEVTQTPSHQVTQMGQEVILRCVPISNHLYFYWYRQILGQKVEFLVSFYNNEISEKSEIFDDQFSVERPDGSNFTLKIRSTKLEDSAMYFCASSGQGGSENYEQYFGPGTRLTVT.

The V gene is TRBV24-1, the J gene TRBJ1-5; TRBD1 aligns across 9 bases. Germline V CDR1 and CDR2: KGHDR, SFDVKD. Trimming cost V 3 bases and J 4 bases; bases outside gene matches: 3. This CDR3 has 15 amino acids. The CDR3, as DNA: TGTGCCACCAGTGATGGGACAGGGCAAAATCAGCCCCAGCATTTT. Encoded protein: CATSDGTGQNQPQHF.

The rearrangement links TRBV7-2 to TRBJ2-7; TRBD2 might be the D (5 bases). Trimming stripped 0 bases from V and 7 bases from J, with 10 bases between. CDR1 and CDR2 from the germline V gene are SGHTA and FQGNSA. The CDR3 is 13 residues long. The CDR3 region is CASSLARASEQYV. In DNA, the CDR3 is TGTGCCAGCAGCTTAGCGCGGGCGAGTGAGCAGTACGTC.

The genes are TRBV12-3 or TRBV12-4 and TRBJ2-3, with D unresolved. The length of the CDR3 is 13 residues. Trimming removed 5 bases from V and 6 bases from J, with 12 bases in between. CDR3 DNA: TGTGCCAGCAGTGTGGTTCGTCGGGATACGCAGTATTTT. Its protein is CASSVVRRDTQYF.

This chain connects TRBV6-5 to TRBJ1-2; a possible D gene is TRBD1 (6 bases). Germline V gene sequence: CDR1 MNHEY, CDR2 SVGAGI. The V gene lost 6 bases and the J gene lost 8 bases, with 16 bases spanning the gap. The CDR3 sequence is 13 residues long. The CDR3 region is CASRHPTGMGYTF. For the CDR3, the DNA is TGTGCCAGCAGACACCCTACAGGGATGGGCTACACCTTC.

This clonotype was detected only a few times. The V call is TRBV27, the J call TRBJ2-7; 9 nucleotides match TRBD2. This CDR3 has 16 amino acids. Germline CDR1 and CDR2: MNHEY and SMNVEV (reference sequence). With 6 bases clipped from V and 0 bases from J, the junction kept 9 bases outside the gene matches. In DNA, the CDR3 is TGTGCCAGCAGGGGAGGTTCTAGCGGGGCCTCCTACGAGCAGTACGTC. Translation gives CASRGGSSGASYEQYV.

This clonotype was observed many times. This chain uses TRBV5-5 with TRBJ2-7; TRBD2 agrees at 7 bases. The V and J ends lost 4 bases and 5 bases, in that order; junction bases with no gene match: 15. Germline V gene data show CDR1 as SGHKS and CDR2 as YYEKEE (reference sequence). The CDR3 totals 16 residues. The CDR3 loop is CASSPTGEGRVHEQYV. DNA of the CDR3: TGTGCCAGCAGCCCGACCGGGGAGGGACGTGTTCACGAGCAGTACGTC.

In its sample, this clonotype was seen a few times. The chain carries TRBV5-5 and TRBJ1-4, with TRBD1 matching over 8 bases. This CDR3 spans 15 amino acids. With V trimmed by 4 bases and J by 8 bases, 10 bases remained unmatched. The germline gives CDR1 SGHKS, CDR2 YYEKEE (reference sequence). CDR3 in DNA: TGTGCCAGCAGCGAAGACAGGGGCTTAGGGGAAAAACTGTTTTTT. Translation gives CASSEDRGLGEKLFF.